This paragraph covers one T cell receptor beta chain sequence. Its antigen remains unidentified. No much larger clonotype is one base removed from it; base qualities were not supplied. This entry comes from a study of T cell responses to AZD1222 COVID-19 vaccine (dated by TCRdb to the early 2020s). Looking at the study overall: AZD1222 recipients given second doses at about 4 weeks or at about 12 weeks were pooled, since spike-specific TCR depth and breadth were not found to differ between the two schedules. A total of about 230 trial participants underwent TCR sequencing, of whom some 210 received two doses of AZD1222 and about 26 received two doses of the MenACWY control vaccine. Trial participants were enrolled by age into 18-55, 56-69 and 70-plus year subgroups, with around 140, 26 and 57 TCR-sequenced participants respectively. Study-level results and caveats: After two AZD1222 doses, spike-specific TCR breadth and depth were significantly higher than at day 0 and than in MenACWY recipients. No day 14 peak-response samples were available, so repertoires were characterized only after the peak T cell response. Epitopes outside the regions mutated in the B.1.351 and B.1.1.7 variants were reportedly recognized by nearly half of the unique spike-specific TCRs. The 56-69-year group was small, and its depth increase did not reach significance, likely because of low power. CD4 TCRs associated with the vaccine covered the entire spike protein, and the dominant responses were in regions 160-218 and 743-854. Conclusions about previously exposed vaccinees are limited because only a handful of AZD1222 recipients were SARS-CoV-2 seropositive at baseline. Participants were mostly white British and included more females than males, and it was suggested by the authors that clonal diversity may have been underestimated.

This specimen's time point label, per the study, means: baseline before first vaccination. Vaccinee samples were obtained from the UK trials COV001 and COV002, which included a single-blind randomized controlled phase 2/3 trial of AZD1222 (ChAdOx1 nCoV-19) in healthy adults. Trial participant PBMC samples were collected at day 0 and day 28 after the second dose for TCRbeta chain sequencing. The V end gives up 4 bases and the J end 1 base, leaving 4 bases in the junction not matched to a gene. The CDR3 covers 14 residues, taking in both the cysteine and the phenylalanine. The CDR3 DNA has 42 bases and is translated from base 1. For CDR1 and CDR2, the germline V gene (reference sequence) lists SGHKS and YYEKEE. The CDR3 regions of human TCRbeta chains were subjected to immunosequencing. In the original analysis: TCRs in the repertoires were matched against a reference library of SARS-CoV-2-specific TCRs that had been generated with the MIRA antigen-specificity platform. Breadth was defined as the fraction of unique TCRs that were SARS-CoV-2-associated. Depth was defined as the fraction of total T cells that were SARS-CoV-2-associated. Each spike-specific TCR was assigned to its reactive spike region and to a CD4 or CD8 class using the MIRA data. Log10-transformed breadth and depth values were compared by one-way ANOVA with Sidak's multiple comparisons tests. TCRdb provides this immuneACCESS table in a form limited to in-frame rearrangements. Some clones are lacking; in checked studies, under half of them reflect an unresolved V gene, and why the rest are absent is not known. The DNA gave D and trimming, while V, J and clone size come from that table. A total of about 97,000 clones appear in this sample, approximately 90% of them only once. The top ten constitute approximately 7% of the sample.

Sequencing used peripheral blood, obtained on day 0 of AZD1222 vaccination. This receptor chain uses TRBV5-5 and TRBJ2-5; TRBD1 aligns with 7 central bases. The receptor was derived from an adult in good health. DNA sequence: TGTGCCAGCAGCATCGGACAGGCCCAAGAGACCCAGTACTTC. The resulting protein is CASSIGQAQETQYF.